This T cell receptor beta chain was captured in a study of a mutant IDH1 vaccine in newly diagnosed glioma. About the study: Patients began vaccination 4-6 weeks after radiotherapy alone, or with temozolomide cycles. Findings of the study overall: Most patients, 90% to 95%, showed vaccine-induced immune responses.

Produced via immunoSEQ multiplex PCR; TCRdb's table is partial and in-frame only. The table lists about 26,000 clones, roughly 80% of them singletons, with less than 9.5% in the top ten. For this clone: Its antigen is currently unknown.

Germline V gene lookup returns CDR1 GTSNPN and CDR2 SVGIG (reference sequence). V lost 0 bases and J lost 7; bases outside the gene matches: 3. The CDR3 consists of 15 residues. Time point indicated: week 5, during vaccination. Doses comprised 300 ug of mutant IDH1 20-mer peptide each, plus topical imiquimod. This chain uses TRBV30 with TRBJ1-4, with TRBD1 matching 12 bases. The clonotype originates from a man aged 40-50 years with glioma. Some clones in this sample may be carry-over from other donors' samples. The sample here was PBMCs, taken from a glioma patient whose treatment included an IDH1 peptide vaccine. CDR3 region: CAWSVQGQGAEKLFF. CDR3 DNA sequence: TGTGCCTGGAGTGTACAGGGACAGGGGGCTGAAAAACTGTTTTTT.